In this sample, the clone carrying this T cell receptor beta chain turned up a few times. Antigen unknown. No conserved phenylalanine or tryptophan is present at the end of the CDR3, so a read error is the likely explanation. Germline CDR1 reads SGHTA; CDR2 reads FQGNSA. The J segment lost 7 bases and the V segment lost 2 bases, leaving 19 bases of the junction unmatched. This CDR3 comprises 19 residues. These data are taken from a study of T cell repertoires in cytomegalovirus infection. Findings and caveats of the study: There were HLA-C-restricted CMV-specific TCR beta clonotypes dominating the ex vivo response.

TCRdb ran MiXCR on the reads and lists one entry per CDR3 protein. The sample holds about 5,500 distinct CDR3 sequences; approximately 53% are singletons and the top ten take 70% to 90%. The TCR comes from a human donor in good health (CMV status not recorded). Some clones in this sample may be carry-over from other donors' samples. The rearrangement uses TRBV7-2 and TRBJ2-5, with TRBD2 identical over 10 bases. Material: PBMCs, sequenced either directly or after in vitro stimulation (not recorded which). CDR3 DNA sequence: TGTGCCAGCAGCTTAAGAGGAGCTAGCGGGAGACCCGAAGGTGCGACCCAGTACTGC. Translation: CASSLRGASGRPEGATQYC.